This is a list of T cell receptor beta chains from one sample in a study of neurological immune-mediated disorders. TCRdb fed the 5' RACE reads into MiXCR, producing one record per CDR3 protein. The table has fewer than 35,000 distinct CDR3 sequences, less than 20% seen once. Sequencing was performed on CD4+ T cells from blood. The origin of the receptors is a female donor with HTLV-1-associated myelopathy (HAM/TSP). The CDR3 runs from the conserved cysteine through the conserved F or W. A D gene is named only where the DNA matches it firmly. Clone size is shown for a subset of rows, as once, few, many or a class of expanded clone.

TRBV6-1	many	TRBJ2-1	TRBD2	CASRLALSSYNEQFF	TGTGCCAGCAGACTAGCGTTGAGCTCCTACAATGAGCAGTTCTTC
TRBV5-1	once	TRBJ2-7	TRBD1	CASSSVGQGSSEQYF	TGCGCCAGCAGCTCGGTGGGACAGGGTTCCTCCGAGCAGTACTTC
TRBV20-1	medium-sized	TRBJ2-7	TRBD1	CSARQGELSYEQYF	TGCAGTGCTCGTCAGGGGGAGCTCTCCTACGAGCAGTACTTC
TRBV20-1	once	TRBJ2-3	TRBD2	CSARVGLVVNTQYF	TGCAGTGCTAGAGTGGGACTAGTCGTCAATACGCAGTATTTT
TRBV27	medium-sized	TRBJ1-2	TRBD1	CASSYRGRGGYTF	TGTGCCAGCAGCTACAGGGGGCGCGGGGGCTACACCTTC
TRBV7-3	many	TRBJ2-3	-	CASSSAGLDTQYF	TGTGCCAGCAGCTCCGCGGGGTTAGATACGCAGTATTTT
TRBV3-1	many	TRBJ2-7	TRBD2	CASSHRLAGAYEQYF	TGTGCCAGCAGCCACCGACTAGCGGGGGCCTACGAGCAGTACTTC
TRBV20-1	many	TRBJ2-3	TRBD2	CSASSLAGDSSTDTQYF	TGCAGTGCTAGTTCCCTAGCGGGGGACTCTAGCACAGATACGCAGTATTTT
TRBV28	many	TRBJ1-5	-	CASSSKQYRNSNQPQHF	TGTGCCAGCAGTTCTAAACAATACAGGAATAGCAATCAGCCCCAGCATTTT
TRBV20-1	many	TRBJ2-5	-	CSAAEEYQETQYF	TGCAGTGCGGCAGAAGAGTACCAAGAGACCCAGTACTTC
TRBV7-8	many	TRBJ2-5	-	CASSTRTGTPQETQYF	TGTGCCAGCAGCACCAGAACAGGAACACCCCAAGAGACCCAGTACTTC
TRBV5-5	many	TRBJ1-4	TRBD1	CASSSPGQGLEKLFF	TGTGCCAGCAGCTCTCCGGGACAGGGATTAGAAAAACTGTTTTTT
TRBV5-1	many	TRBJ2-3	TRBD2	CASSPGGLDTQYF	TGCGCCAGCAGCCCCGGGGGGTTGGATACGCAGTATTTT
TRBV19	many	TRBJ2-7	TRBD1	CASSIGTASYEQYF	TGTGCCAGTAGTATTGGGACAGCCTCCTACGAGCAGTACTTC
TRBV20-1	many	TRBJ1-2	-	CSAIEGLGGYTF	TGCAGTGCTATCGAGGGTCTCGGAGGCTACACCTTC
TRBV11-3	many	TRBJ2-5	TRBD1	CASSKPQGAGETQYF	TGTGCCAGCAGCAAACCACAGGGGGCAGGGGAGACCCAGTACTTC
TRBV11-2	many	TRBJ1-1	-	CASSLDLNTEAFF	TGTGCCAGCAGCTTAGATCTGAACACTGAAGCTTTCTTT
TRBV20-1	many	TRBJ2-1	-	CSAPRGITNEQFF	TGCAGTGCTCCTCGGGGGATTACAAATGAGCAGTTCTTC
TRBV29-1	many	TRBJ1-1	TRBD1	CSVTGDTEAFF	TGCAGCGTCACAGGGGACACTGAAGCTTTCTTT
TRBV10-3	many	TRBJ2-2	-	CAISGQSGELFF	TGTGCCATCTCGGGACAATCCGGGGAGCTGTTTTTT
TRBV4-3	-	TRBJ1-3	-	CASSQETYSSSGNTIYF	TGCGCCAGCAGCCAAGAGACTTACTCCAGCTCTGGAAACACCATATATTTT
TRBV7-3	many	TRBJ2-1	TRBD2	CASSLTGGNYNEQFF	TGTGCCAGCAGTTTGACGGGGGGGAACTACAATGAGCAGTTCTTC
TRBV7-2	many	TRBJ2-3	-	CASSLEPASTDTQYF	TGTGCCAGCAGCTTAGAGCCTGCTAGCACAGATACGCAGTATTTT
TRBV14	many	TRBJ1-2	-	CASSPTSTASYGYTF	TGTGCCAGCAGCCCCACCTCGACAGCTAGCTATGGCTACACCTTC
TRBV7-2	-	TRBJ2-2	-	CASNLLGPTEELFF	TGTGCCAGCAACTTACTAGGTCCAACCGAGGAGCTGTTTTTT
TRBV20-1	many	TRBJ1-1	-	CSARVPGDRHTEAFF	TGCAGTGCTAGAGTCCCTGGCGATCGTCACACTGAAGCTTTCTTT
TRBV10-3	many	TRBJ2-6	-	CAISGYRAGTGANVLTF	TGTGCCATCAGTGGCTACAGGGCGGGGACTGGGGCCAACGTCCTGACTTTC
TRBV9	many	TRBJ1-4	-	CASTRTPGPEEKLFF	TGTGCCAGCACCCGTACCCCGGGTCCCGAAGAAAAACTGTTTTTT
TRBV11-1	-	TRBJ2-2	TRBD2	CASSLASWTSGNTGELFF	TGTGCCAGCAGCTTAGCCTCTTGGACTAGCGGTAACACCGGGGAGCTGTTTTTT
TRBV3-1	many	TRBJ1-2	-	CASSQDFGTVNGYTF	TGTGCCAGCAGCCAAGATTTCGGGACGGTCAATGGCTACACCTTC
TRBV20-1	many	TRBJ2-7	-	CSATPPIQRRPEQYF	TGCAGTGCTACCCCACCCATTCAGCGACGGCCCGAGCAGTACTTC
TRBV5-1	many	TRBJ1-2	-	CASSSNNEGDGYTF	TGCGCCAGCAGCTCGAACAATGAGGGAGATGGCTACACCTTC
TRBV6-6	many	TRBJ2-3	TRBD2	CASRSSGRGADTQYF	TGTGCCAGCAGATCTAGCGGGAGAGGTGCAGATACGCAGTATTTT
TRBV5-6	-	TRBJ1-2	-	CASGWDTDYGYTF	TGTGCCAGCGGTTGGGATACGGACTATGGCTACACCTTC
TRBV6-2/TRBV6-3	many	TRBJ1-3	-	CASRQLRGRPSGNTIYF	TGTGCCAGCAGACAACTCCGGGGAAGGCCCTCTGGAAACACCATATATTTT
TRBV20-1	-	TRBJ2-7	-	CSARSCPYEHYF	TGCAGTGCCCGTAGCTGTCCCTACGAGCATTACTTC
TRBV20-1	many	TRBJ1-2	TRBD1	CSAREPGTGYGYTF	TGCAGTGCTAGAGAACCCGGGACAGGCTATGGCTACACCTTC
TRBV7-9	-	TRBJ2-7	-	CASRGAAYEQYF	TGTGCCAGCCGGGGGGCAGCCTACGAGCAGTACTTC
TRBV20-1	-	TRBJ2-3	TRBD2	CSATRGTSGSVSYTDTQYF	TGCAGTGCTACCAGAGGTACTAGCGGGAGTGTCTCCTACACAGATACGCAGTATTTT
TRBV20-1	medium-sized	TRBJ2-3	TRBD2	CSARDLSGRAADTQYF	TGCAGTGCTAGAGATTTGAGCGGGAGGGCCGCAGATACGCAGTATTTT
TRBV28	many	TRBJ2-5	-	CASSLSRETQYF	TGTGCCAGCAGTTTATCCCGCGAGACCCAGTACTTC
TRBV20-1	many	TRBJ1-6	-	CSAREQVNSPLHF	TGCAGTGCTAGAGAACAGGTTAATTCACCCCTCCACTTT
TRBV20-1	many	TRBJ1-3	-	CSASEGGSGNTIYF	TGCAGTGCTAGTGAGGGGGGCTCTGGAAACACCATATATTTT